This T cell receptor (beta chain) emerged from a study of T-cell reconstitution after alpha-beta-depleted transplantation in children. Whole-study results and caveats: Several hundred rapidly expanded clones from non-depleted graft cells reportedly supplied alpha-beta T cells about two months post-transplant. The authors attributed T-cell counts and diversity one year after transplant mostly to newly produced T cells. The study traced high day-60 TCRbeta diversity in some patients to surviving recipient T cells and thymic progenitors.

A library of TCRbeta sequences, prepared with unique molecular identifiers, was generated. Using its own MiXCR run on the PCR reads, TCRdb lists one record per CDR3 protein. The sample records 600,000 to 800,000 distinct CDR3 sequences, around 13% being singletons. This clonotype has ten or more counts. Its antigen remains unidentified. Germline loops: CDR1 GTSNPN, CDR2 SVGIG (reference sequence). Trimming took 4 bases from V and 3 from J, leaving 13 bases between them. CDR3 size: 13 residues. Sequencing used PBMCs, obtained before TCRalphabeta/CD19-depleted stem cell transplant. The TCR sequence derives from a girl aged 2 to 9 with congenital amegakaryocytic thrombocytopenia, due to receive a stem cell transplant. The rearrangement uses TRBV30 and TRBJ2-7; no clear D. CDR3 bases: TGTGCCTGGACACTGGCCGGCCTCTACGAGCAGTACTTC. This encodes CAWTLAGLYEQYF.